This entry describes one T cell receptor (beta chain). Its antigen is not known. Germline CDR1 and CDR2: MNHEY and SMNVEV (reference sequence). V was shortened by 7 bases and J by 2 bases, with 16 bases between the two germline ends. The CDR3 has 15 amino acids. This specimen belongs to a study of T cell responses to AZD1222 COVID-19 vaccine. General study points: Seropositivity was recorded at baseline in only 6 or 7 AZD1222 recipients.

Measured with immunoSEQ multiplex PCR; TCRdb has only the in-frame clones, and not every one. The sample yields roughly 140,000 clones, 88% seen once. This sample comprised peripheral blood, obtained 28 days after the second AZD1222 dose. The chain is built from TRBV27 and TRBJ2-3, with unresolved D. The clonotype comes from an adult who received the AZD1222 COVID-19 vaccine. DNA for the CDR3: TGTGCCAGCAACCCTCTTGCGCGCCCCACAGATACGCAGTATTTT. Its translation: CASNPLARPTDTQYF.